This entry lists 12 T cell receptor beta chains sequenced from one sample in a study of glioma-infiltrating T cells. Using RNA template, CDR3s of TCR alpha and beta were amplified with iRepertoire arm-PCR. TCRdb redid the calling of the multiplex PCR reads with MiXCR, one entry per CDR3 protein. The sample shows about 99,000 distinct CDR3 sequences, under 30% of them seen only once. Source material: glioma tissue, nonneoplastic brain tissue, or PBMCs (not recorded which). Receptor source: a human donor with low-grade glioma or glioblastoma, undergoing nonglioma brain surgery, or in good health (not recorded which).

The rearrangement uses TRBV7-9 and TRBJ2-7, with a tentative D call TRBD2 (5 bases). Germline V gives CDR1 SEHNR, CDR2 FQNEAQ (reference sequence). The V end lost 4 bases, the J end lost 5 bases, and 15 bases lay between the germline ends. The CDR3 has 14 amino acids. CDR3 loop: CASSSLARVNEQYF. The CDR3 bases are TGTGCCAGCAGCTCATTAGCGAGGGTCAACGAGCAGTACTTC.

Ten or more counts support this clonotype. The chain is built from TRBV7-8 and TRBJ2-1, with TRBD2 identical over 7 bases. V lost 4 bases to trimming and J lost 2 bases; unmatched junction nucleotides: 2. The CDR3 extends over 14 amino acids. The germline V gene encodes CDR1 SGHVS and CDR2 FQNEAQ. This CDR3 reads CASSSAGPYNEQFF. CDR3 coding DNA: TGTGCCAGCAGCTCAGCGGGACCCTACAATGAGCAGTTCTTC.

The chain recombines TRBV9 with TRBJ2-3, with D hard to call. Germline lookup yields CDR1 SGDLS and CDR2 YYNGEE. Trimming took off 4 bases at V and 2 bases at J, with 11 bases between the two ends. This CDR3 spans 14 amino acids. CDR3 region: CASSQDGNTDTQYF. DNA for the CDR3: TGTGCCAGCAGCCAAGACGGAAACACAGATACGCAGTATTTT.

This clonotype has just a few counts. The chain links TRBV19 to TRBJ2-1; 8 positions agree with TRBD1. Trimming took 10 bases from V and 4 from J; bases not matched to a gene: 9. CDR1 and CDR2 (germline): LNHDA, SQIVND (reference sequence). The CDR3 is made up of 14 amino acids. In DNA form, the CDR3 reads TGTGCCACTCAAGACAGGGGCCTTTACAATGAGCAGTTCTTC. Its protein is CATQDRGLYNEQFF.

The sample holds a few counts of this clonotype. The genes are TRBV29-1 and TRBJ2-5; D may be TRBD1 (6 bases). Trimming stripped 2 bases from V and 5 bases from J, with 12 bases between. The CDR3 runs to 13 residues. The germline V gene encodes CDR1 SQVTM and CDR2 ANQGSEA. CDR3 in amino acids: CSVEIYRVETQYF. The CDR3 coding sequence is TGCAGCGTTGAAATATACAGGGTCGAGACCCAGTACTTC.

CDR3 DNA sequence: TGTGCCAGCAGTAAGCTAGCGGGGTACACCGGGGAGCTGTTTTTT. Translation: CASSKLAGYTGELFF. The rearrangement uses TRBV12-3 or TRBV12-4 and TRBJ2-2, with 9 bases lining up with TRBD2. The CDR3 is made up of 15 amino acids. Trimming at V came to 5 bases and at J to 3 bases, leaving 4 bases not matched to a gene.

This chain connects TRBV7-9 to TRBJ2-7; the D is unclear. This CDR3 contains 12 residues. Between the trimmed V and J ends, which lost 2 bases and 4 bases, there was a span of 6 bases. CDR1 and CDR2 from the germline V gene are SEHNR and FQNEAQ (reference sequence). CDR3 in amino acids: CASSLYPYEQYF. The CDR3 nucleotides read TGTGCCAGCAGCTTATACCCATACGAGCAGTACTTC. The entire variable domain, with the rest obtained from reference TRBV7-9 and TRBJ2-7, is as follows: DTGVSQNPRHKITKRGQNVTFRCDPISEHNRLYWYRQTLGQGPEFLTYFQNEAQLEKSRLLSDRFSAERPKGSFSTLEIQRTEQGDSAMYLCASSLYPYEQYFGPGTRLTVT.

Points on this clonotype: At one end the junction does not follow the germline gene, possibly because of a read error. V gene TRBV12-3 or TRBV12-4 combines with J gene TRBJ1-1; D uncertain. The CDR3 is 14 amino acids. The CDR3, as DNA: TGTGCCAGCAGTCTGGGCAGGAGATACACTGAAGCTTTATTT. It is translated as CASSLGRRYTEALF.

This clonotype has ten or more counts. The chain uses TRBV6-4 and TRBJ2-1; possible D gene TRBD2, 5 bases. V lost 0 bases, J lost 10 bases, and 7 bases lay in between. CDR1 is MRHNA, CDR2 SNTAGT, per germline. The CDR3 has 12 residues. DNA for the CDR3: TGTGCCAGCAGTGACTCGGGCGGGGAGCAGTTCTTC. Its translation is CASSDSGGEQFF.

This clonotype showed up just once. V gene TRBV28 combines with J gene TRBJ2-1; the D gene could be TRBD1 or TRBD2 (5 bases each). This CDR3 comprises 17 residues. The germline V and J ends were trimmed by 4 bases and 6 bases, with 22 bases remaining between them. CDR1 and CDR2 from the germline V gene are MDHEN and SYDVKM. In DNA, the CDR3 is TGTGCCAGCAGTTACTCGGGGCCACAGCGCATCGGCAATGAGCAGTTCTTC. It translates to CASSYSGPQRIGNEQFF.

This clonotype was observed many times. The chain carries TRBV28 and TRBJ1-5, with D unresolved. The germline V gene has CDR1 MDHEN and CDR2 SYDVKM. This CDR3 has 17 amino acids. Trimming pared 6 bases from V and 0 bases from J, leaving 18 bases between. The CDR3 nucleotides are TGTGCCAGCAGAGTAGGGCAGACACCCTATAGCAATCAGCCCCAGCATTTT. Its protein product is CASRVGQTPYSNQPQHF. Full variable domain (missing parts from reference TRBV28 and TRBJ1-5): DVKVTQSSRYLVKRTGEKVFLECVQDMDHENMFWYRQDPGLGLRLIYFSYDVKMKEKGDIPEGYSVSREKKERFSLILESASTNQTSMYLCASRVGQTPYSNQPQHFGDGTRLSIL.

Comments on this clonotype: Since no conserved phenylalanine or tryptophan closes the CDR3, a read error is the likely cause. The CDR3 here is CSASRESTEAFS. The CDR3, as DNA: TGCAGTGCTAGTCGAGAGAGCACTGAAGCTTTCTCT. The genes are TRBV20-1 and TRBJ1-1, with D unclear. The length of the CDR3 is 12 residues. From germline, CDR1 is DFQATT and CDR2 SNEGSKA (reference sequence). V lost 3 bases and J lost 4, with 9 bases in between.